This passage covers 22 T cell receptor beta chains from one sample sequenced in a study of shared clonotypes between healthy human individuals. Sequenced by immunoSEQ multiplex PCR; TCRdb stores in-frame clones only, minus some. This table holds some 2.3 million clones, roughly 93% found once. The sequenced material came from naive CD4+ T cells from PBMCs. Subset defined: CD45RA+ positively selected. The receptors come from a man between 18 and 35 years old in good health. Some clones in this sample may be carry-over from other donors' samples.

J is TRBJ2-7 and V is TRBV28; 9 bases align to TRBD1. In germline, CDR1 is MDHEN, CDR2 SYDVKM. Trimming removed 3 bases from V and 3 bases from J; junction bases left unmatched: 3. CDR3 length: 14 residues. CDR3 bases: TGTGCCAGCAGTTTGGTGGGACAGGGCTACGAGCAGTACTTC. Its protein is CASSLVGQGYEQYF.

The chain's CDR3 is CASARGPNTGELFF. The DNA of the CDR3 is TGTGCCAGCGCGAGGGGACCGAACACCGGGGAGCTGTTTTTT. V gene TRBV6-5 combines with J gene TRBJ2-2; D may be TRBD1 or TRBD2 (5 bases each). Germline V gene data show CDR1 as MNHEY and CDR2 as SVGAGI. The CDR3 consists of 14 residues. The V end lost 8 bases, the J end lost 0 bases, and 10 bases lay between the germline ends.

The chain joins TRBV28 to TRBJ1-1; 7 bases are a match to TRBD1. This CDR3 spans 13 amino acids. Germline values: CDR1 MDHEN, CDR2 SYDVKM. V was clipped by 10 bases and J by 1 base; unmatched bases: 6. CDR3 nucleotide sequence: TGTGCCATCTTCGGACAGGCGAACACTGAAGCTTTCTTT. Translated: CAIFGQANTEAFF.

The chain employs TRBV9 and TRBJ1-3; D ambiguous. This CDR3 has 13 residues. V lost 3 bases and J 1 base, leaving 5 bases between the germline ends. The germline V gene encodes CDR1 SGDLS and CDR2 YYNGEE. CDR3 sequence reads: CASSGNSGNTIYF. The CDR3 DNA reads TGTGCCAGCAGCGGGAATTCTGGAAACACCATATATTTT.

The V and J genes are TRBV6-1 and TRBJ2-2, with a weak D call TRBD2 (5 bases). The CDR3 has 14 amino acids. The ends were cut back, 8 bases at V and 2 bases at J, with 12 bases in the middle. Per the germline V gene, CDR1 is MNHNS and CDR2 is SASEGT. The CDR3, as DNA: TGTGCCAGCGTTTCCCGGACTAACACCGGGGAGCTGTTTTTT. It encodes CASVSRTNTGELFF.

The chain has TRBV7-2 and TRBJ1-4; TRBD1 might be the D (6 bases). Germline loops: CDR1 SGHTA, CDR2 FQGNSA. The length of the CDR3 is 17 residues. Trimming took off 5 bases at V and 3 bases at J, with 19 bases between the two ends. In DNA, the CDR3 is TGTGCCAGCAGCCCTCGGGGTGGGGGGGCGTCTAATGAAAAACTGTTTTTT. Protein: CASSPRGGGASNEKLFF.

This chain's CDR3 is CASSVNPGDGYEQYF. DNA for the CDR3: TGTGCCAGCAGCGTAAATCCGGGGGATGGGTACGAGCAGTACTTC. The rearrangement links TRBV9 to TRBJ2-7; TRBD2 might be the D (6 bases). Per germline, CDR1 SGDLS and CDR2 YYNGEE. V lost 1 base and J 4 bases, leaving 15 bases between the germline ends. The CDR3 has 15 amino acids.

With regard to this clone: The junction and the germline gene differ at one end; a read error may be behind it. The chain recombines TRBV5-1 with TRBJ2-2; 9 bases line up with TRBD1. The CDR3 sequence is 15 residues long. CDR1 and CDR2 (germline): SGHRS, YFSETQ. CDR3 loop: CASTTGTGLTGELFF. CDR3 bases: TGCGCGAGCACGACGGGGACAGGGCTCACCGGGGAGCTGTTTTTT.

V usage is TRBV11-2 and J usage is TRBJ2-2, with 7 positions matching TRBD2. Germline-derived CDR1 and CDR2 are SGHAT and FQNNGV. Trimming took 5 bases from V and 4 from J; bases not matched to a gene: 7. The CDR3 is 15 residues long. The CDR3 spells CASSRGVMGTGELFF. For the CDR3, the DNA is TGTGCCAGCAGCCGGGGGGTTATGGGCACCGGGGAGCTGTTTTTT.

The chain has TRBV28 and TRBJ1-5, with D possibly matching TRBD1 (5 bases). This CDR3 spans 16 amino acids. Germline values: CDR1 MDHEN, CDR2 SYDVKM. V was trimmed by 6 bases and J by 3 bases, leaving 18 bases between them. DNA for the CDR3: TGTGCCAGCAGAGCTTGGGGCGGAGTGACCAATCAGCCCCAGCATTTT. Its protein product is CASRAWGGVTNQPQHF.

The rearrangement joins TRBV29-1 to TRBJ2-3; D gene ambiguous. Germline V gene sequence: CDR1 SQVTM, CDR2 ANQGSEA. CDR3 size: 13 residues. Trimming took off 6 bases at V and 4 bases at J, with 14 bases between the two ends. CDR3 region: CSVAPGGADTQYF. CDR3 nucleotides: TGCAGCGTAGCTCCCGGTGGGGCAGATACGCAGTATTTT.

The gene calls are TRBV28 and TRBJ1-5; D unresolved. Trimming cost V 3 bases and J 6 bases, with 12 bases left between them. CDR1 is MDHEN, CDR2 SYDVKM, per germline. This CDR3 has 14 amino acids. CDR3 sequence: CASSLRQDRQPQHF. The CDR3 nucleotides read TGTGCCAGCAGTTTGCGGCAGGACCGTCAGCCCCAGCATTTT.

The V gene is TRBV7-2, the J gene TRBJ1-1, with TRBD1 as a possible D gene (5 bases). This CDR3 contains 17 residues. Germline V gene lookup returns CDR1 SGHTA and CDR2 FQGNSA. The V gene lost 1 base and the J gene lost 6 bases, with 21 bases spanning the gap. In DNA form, the CDR3 reads TGTGCCAGCAGCTTAGGGGTGGGACTCCCTCGGTTTTCTGAAGCTTTCTTT. It is translated as CASSLGVGLPRFSEAFF.

J is TRBJ2-1 and V is TRBV7-2; TRBD1 matches 8 bases. CDR3 length equals 15 residues. Losses at the gene ends were 5 bases for V and 4 bases for J; bases not matched to a gene: 7. The germline gives CDR1 SGHTA, CDR2 FQGNSA. CDR3 nucleotide sequence: TGTGCCAGCAGCAGACAGGGGAAGGAGTACAATGAGCAGTTCTTC. It specifies CASSRQGKEYNEQFF. Together with reference TRBV7-2 and TRBJ2-1, the CDR3 gives the full variable domain: GAGVSQSPSNKVTEKGKDVELRCDPISGHTALYWYRQSLGQGLEFLIYFQGNSAPDKSGLPSDRFSAERTGGSVSTLTIQRTQQEDSAVYLCASSRQGKEYNEQFFGPGTRLTVL.

The chain is built from TRBV30 and TRBJ1-1; D ambiguous. V was pared by 0 bases and J by 7 bases, with 12 bases between. Germline V gene data show CDR1 as GTSNPN and CDR2 as SVGIG (reference sequence). This CDR3 region has 13 residues. CDR3 in amino acids: CAWSVGLHREAFF. CDR3 nucleotides: TGTGCCTGGAGTGTCGGTTTACACCGTGAAGCTTTCTTT. Together with reference TRBV30 and TRBJ1-1, the CDR3 gives the full variable domain: SQTIHQWPATLVQPVGSPLSLECTVEGTSNPNLYWYRQAAGRGLQLLFYSVGIGQISSEVPQNLSASRPQDRQFILSSKKLLLSDSGFYLCAWSVGLHREAFFGQGTRLTVV.

The chain carries TRBV29-1 and TRBJ2-6; D remains ambiguous. Per the germline V gene, CDR1 is SQVTM and CDR2 is ANQGSEA. There are 15 residues in the CDR3. V shed 5 bases and J shed 0 bases, with 11 bases lying between them. Written as DNA, the CDR3 is TGCAGCGTTCCCCGCGGCGACTCTGGGGCCAACGTCCTGACTTTC. This gives the protein CSVPRGDSGANVLTF.

This rearrangement joins TRBV6-5 to TRBJ1-3, with D possibly TRBD1 on 5 matching bases. Looked up from germline, CDR1 is MNHEY and CDR2 is SVGAGI. V lost 8 bases and J 0 bases, leaving 8 bases between the germline ends. This CDR3 is 13 amino acids long. In DNA form, the CDR3 reads TGTGCCAGCGCGACAGACTCTGGAAACACCATATATTTT. Protein product: CASATDSGNTIYF.

The chain is built from TRBV7-3 and TRBJ2-2; 7 positions agree with TRBD1. The germline V gene has CDR1 SGHTA and CDR2 FQGTGA. V shed 1 base, J shed 8 bases, and the junction held 4 bases outside the gene matches. The CDR3 runs to 14 residues. CDR3 sequence: CASSLIGGQGELFF. The CDR3 nucleotides are TGTGCCAGCAGCTTAATTGGGGGACAGGGGGAGCTGTTTTTT.

This clone was observed a single time. The chain recombines TRBV5-8 with TRBJ1-5; 9 bases align to TRBD1. Germline V gives CDR1 SGHTS, CDR2 YDEGEE. This CDR3 is built from 16 residues. V was clipped by 4 bases and J by 2 bases; unmatched bases: 7. The CDR3 protein is CASSPGQGEGNQPQHF. CDR3 nucleotides: TGTGCCAGCAGCCCGGGACAGGGTGAGGGCAATCAGCCCCAGCATTTT.

The chain carries TRBV7-2 and TRBJ2-3, with a weak D call TRBD1 (5 bases). In germline, CDR1 is SGHTA, CDR2 FQGNSA. V dropped 2 bases and J dropped 2 bases, with 11 bases sitting between them. The CDR3 loop spans 15 amino acids. CDR3 in amino acids: CASSLSDRFTDTQYF. CDR3 DNA: TGTGCCAGCAGCTTAAGCGACAGATTCACAGATACGCAGTATTTT.

The gene calls are TRBV9 and TRBJ2-3, with TRBD2 matching over 10 bases. The CDR3 spans 15 residues. V was clipped by 3 bases and J by 4 bases; unmatched bases: 5. Germline assignment: CDR1 SGDLS and CDR2 YYNGEE. DNA for the CDR3: TGTGCCAGCAGCGCCGGGACTAGCGATCCAGATACGCAGTATTTT. This encodes CASSAGTSDPDTQYF. Filled out from reference TRBV9 and TRBJ2-3, the complete variable domain reads DSGVTQTPKHLITATGQRVTLRCSPRSGDLSVYWYQQSLDQGLQFLIQYYNGEERAKGNILERFSAQQFPDLHSELNLSSLELGDSALYFCASSAGTSDPDTQYFGPGTRLTVL.

The genes are TRBV18 and TRBJ2-3; the match to TRBD2 covers 7 bases. This CDR3 has 16 residues. The J segment lost 2 bases and the V segment lost 2 bases, leaving 7 bases of the junction unmatched. The germline V gene encodes CDR1 KGHSH and CDR2 LQKENI. The DNA for the CDR3 is TGTGCCAGCTCACCAGGGGCTAGCGGCACCACAGATACGCAGTATTTT. Protein sequence: CASSPGASGTTDTQYF.